A selection of T cell receptor beta chains follows, all from one sample in a study of blood T cell repertoires in COVID-19. Data came from immunoSEQ multiplex PCR; TCRdb stores just in-frame clones and leaves some out. This sample has 68,000 or so clones, with more than 75% found just once. The sequenced sample was peripheral blood. Receptor source: a man in his forties or fifties with active COVID-19. Both conserved end residues are part of each CDR3.

>TRBJ1-1|TRBV5-1
CASSAGQTNTEAFF
>TRBJ1-4|TRBV27
CASSLRGHNEKLFF
>TRBJ1-5|TRBV5-5
CASSIGGDSNQPQHF
>TRBJ1-1|TRBV30
CAWGWDIYPTEAFF
>TRBJ2-1|TRBV6-5
CASSYPTGGPYNEQFF
>TRBJ2-1|TRBV2
CASKRQGSSYNEQFF
>TRBJ2-5|TRBV28
CAGMDNQETQYF
>TRBJ2-7|TRBV21-1
CASSKEIGTGLSYEQYF
>TRBJ1-1|TRBV27
CASSLGTGMNTEAFF
>TRBJ2-3|TRBV4-1
CASSQVTSGRASYTQYF
>TRBJ1-5|TRBV6-5
CASRRGRSNQPQHF
>TRBJ2-3|TRBV20-1
CSASILREGLDTQYF
>TRBJ1-1|TRBV3-1/TRBV3-2
CASSPRTGATEDTEAFF
>TRBJ1-4|TRBV30
CAYGPLPGNEKLFF
>TRBJ2-2|TRBV5-1
CASSWQGNTGELFF
>TRBJ2-5|TRBV24-1
CATSDLGEGGETQYF
>TRBJ2-7|TRBV7-2
CASSFTGTSLFYEQYF
>TRBJ1-2|TRBV28
CASSTGADGYTF
>TRBJ2-7|TRBV12-3/TRBV12-4
CASSLGVTGEQYF
>TRBJ2-7|TRBV6-5
CASSYSAVAKTYEQYF
>TRBJ2-1|TRBV9
CASSVGHMSGRGEQFF
>TRBJ1-1|TRBV5-1
CASSLAGQGTEAFF
>TRBJ1-2|TRBV7-3
CASSTRDRGRHHGYTF
>TRBJ2-7|TRBV7-9
CASSLPGYPYEQYF
>TRBJ2-1|TRBV7-9
CASTLTRTSPNEQFF
>TRBJ2-7|TRBV6-5
CASSYTGQGAEQYF
>TRBJ1-3|TRBV9
CASSVDHSSGNTIYF
>TRBJ2-4|TRBV19
CASSIIPLQGKNIQYF
>TRBJ2-7|TRBV7-2
CASYPGEGYEQYF
>TRBJ2-7|TRBV2
CASRASGTGGAEQYF
>TRBJ2-5|TRBV5-1
CASSLSTGGETQYF
>TRBJ2-1|TRBV28
CASSFSIIVAGVDYNEQFF
>TRBJ2-5|TRBV6-6
CASSDQGQNQETQYF
>TRBJ2-3|TRBV6-2/TRBV6-3
CASSPPTSGGATDTQYF
>TRBJ1-4|TRBV19
CASSSWDLYEKLFF
>TRBJ2-3|TRBV19
CASSQGLAGGTDTQYF
>TRBJ1-4|TRBV28
CASSLGTGGAVEKLFF
>TRBJ2-5|TRBV13
CASSPRLAAGETQYF
>TRBJ2-1|TRBV19
CASSSQPGLANEQFF
>TRBJ2-3|TRBV28
CASSLLSSGLTDTQYF
>TRBJ2-7|TRBV3-1/TRBV3-2
CASSPPRGAGSYEQYF
>TRBJ2-3|TRBV11-3
CASSLKGREDTQYF
>TRBJ1-2|TRBV28
CASSLPWGGQGGYTF
>TRBJ2-7|TRBV5-1
CASSSGTSLYEQYF
>TRBJ2-7|TRBV19
CARIGTGGYEQYF
>TRBJ2-1|TRBV20-1
CSASEGRQGGIEQFF
>TRBJ2-2|TRBV23-1
CASSRPGQAGTGELFF
>TRBJ1-6|TRBV9
CASSAGGGNSPLHF
>TRBJ2-3|TRBV6-2/TRBV6-3
CASSYSGLAGGPTDTQYF